What follows is one T cell receptor (beta chain) and its context. The entry originates in a study of blood T cell repertoires in COVID-19. About the study: Nucleic acid was either cDNA or gDNA, and it came from T cells, B-cell-depleted T cells, or PBMCs.

The CDR3 totals 16 residues. Germline loops: CDR1 LGHDT, CDR2 YNNKEL (reference sequence). Trimming cost V 1 base and J 4 bases; bases outside gene matches: 4. Original processing notes: Counts of nucleated cells, estimated from reference gene primer amplification, were obtained. Sequencing was performed with immunoSEQ multiplex PCR; in TCRdb, only in-frame clones are kept and a portion is missing. That table is the source of V, J and clone size, and D and trimming were worked out from the DNA. The top ten hold over 3.5% of the sample, which has tens of thousands of clones, nearly 90% seen once. This TCR was sampled from a man aged 50 or older with active COVID-19. This chain connects TRBV3-1 (or the pseudogene TRBV3-2) to TRBJ1-5; 10 bases are a match to TRBD1. Source material: peripheral blood. CDR3 amino acids: CASSQGDRGRNQPQHF. As DNA, the CDR3 is TGTGCCAGCAGCCAAGGAGACAGGGGGCGTAATCAGCCCCAGCATTTT.